Following are 6 T cell receptor beta chains from one sample sequenced in a study of OX40 agonist ivuxolimab in advanced cancers. The library was built by means of the immunoSEQ multiplex PCR assay. Here the immuneACCESS table is served through TCRdb, limited to in-frame sequences with V and J called. Missing clones are a known gap in these copies; in checked studies unresolved V genes cover under half, and the rest lacks a known reason. This sample gives tens of thousands of clones in total; just under 85% of them show up just once. About 55% of the sample goes to the ten largest clones. The specimen comprised CD4+ or CD8+ T cells sorted from blood, sampled in a trial of the OX40 agonist ivuxolimab. These receptors were obtained from an adult with an advanced solid tumor such as melanoma, head and neck, liver or kidney cancer.

This chain uses TRBV5-4 with TRBJ2-5; no clear D gene. Trimming removed 2 bases from V and 5 bases from J, with 7 bases in between. Looked up from germline, CDR1 is SGHNT and CDR2 is YYREEE (reference sequence). The length of the CDR3 is 12 residues. As DNA, the CDR3 is TGTGCCAGCAGCTTTGCCACGGAGACCCAGTACTTC. This codes for CASSFATETQYF. The full variable domain, its missing parts supplied by reference TRBV5-4 and TRBJ2-5, is ETGVTQSPTHLIKTRGQQVTLRCSSQSGHNTVSWYQQALGQGPQFIFQYYREEENGRGNFPPRFSGLQFPNYSSELNVNALELDDSALYLCASSFATETQYFGPGTRLLVL.

The chain combines TRBV30 with TRBJ1-2; 8 bases match TRBD1. CDR3 length equals 13 residues. The J segment lost 8 bases and the V segment lost 1 base, leaving 6 bases of the junction unmatched. The V gene's germline CDR1 is GTSNPN and CDR2 SVGIG (reference sequence). The CDR3 loop reads CAWSAWTGLGYTF. The CDR3, as DNA: TGTGCCTGGAGTGCCTGGACAGGGCTCGGCTACACCTTC.

This chain connects TRBV4-3 to TRBJ2-7; weak D call: TRBD2 (5 bases). The CDR3 loop spans 14 amino acids. Trimming took 3 bases from V and 0 from J, leaving 9 bases between them. CDR1 and CDR2 from the germline V gene are LGHNA and YSLEER. The DNA for the CDR3 is TGCGCCAGCAGCCATACTAGGCACTCCTACGAGCAGTACTTC. This encodes CASSHTRHSYEQYF.

The chain couples TRBV27 to TRBJ2-7; weak D call: TRBD1 (6 bases). CDR3 length equals 14 residues. The V end was cut by 6 bases, the J end by 7 bases, with 19 bases between. CDR1 and CDR2 (germline): MNHEY, SMNVEV (reference sequence). The chain's CDR3 is CASSNSPDSSEQYF. CDR3 nucleotides: TGTGCCAGCAGCAATAGTCCGGACAGCTCGGAGCAGTACTTC.

This rearrangement joins TRBV28 to TRBJ1-2, with 7 bases that match TRBD1. V gave up 2 bases and J gave up 5 bases; unmatched junction bases: 11. Germline loops: CDR1 MDHEN, CDR2 SYDVKM. There are 16 residues in the CDR3. The CDR3 region has the DNA TGTGCCAGCAGTTTAATGGGAGGGGGCCGGGGTTATGGCTACACCTTC. This translates into CASSLMGGGRGYGYTF.

The chain employs TRBV18 and TRBJ1-4; D gene unclear. The V gene lost 3 bases and the J gene lost 0 bases, with 11 bases spanning the gap. This CDR3 region has 16 residues. From germline, CDR1 is KGHSH and CDR2 LQKENI. The CDR3 spells CASSPPDSATNEKLFF. The CDR3 region has the DNA TGTGCCAGCTCACCCCCTGATAGTGCAACTAATGAAAAACTGTTTTTT.